The entry that follows covers one T cell receptor (beta chain) sequence. Gene names follow the mouse nomenclature. The read halts 4 residues ahead of the CDR3 end, with the missing end drawn from the germline J gene. It was cDNA, reverse transcribed from extracted RNA, that served as the sequencing template. Libraries were prepared by immunoSEQ multiplex PCR; TCRdb keeps only in-frame clonotypes and omits some of them. Recorded here are around 1,800 clones, with no singletons, and the ten leading clones hold over 9%. The sample belongs to a study of CD8+ T cells in alopecia areata. About the study: Graft recipients were approximately 7-11-week-old female C3H/HeJ mice, and donor skin originated from roughly 6-12-month-old C3H/HeJ mice with spontaneous alopecia.

Trimming pared 5 bases from V and 1 base from J, leaving 7 bases between. Germline loops: CDR1 NNHNN, CDR2 SYGAGS (reference sequence). This CDR3 has 13 residues. Stated time point: mouse skin at time of skin grafting. The sequencing used skin, collected at week 0. The chain carries TRBV13-2 and TRBJ2-1, with a tentative D call TRBD1 (6 bases). The clonotype originates from a C3H/HeJ mouse with alopecia areata. The MHC haplotype of this mouse line is H2-k. The sequenced CDR3 bases are TGTGCCAGCGGGGGACAAAACTATGCT. Translated, it gives CASGGQNYA. The entire CDR3 protein reads CASGGQNYAEQFF.